Listed below are T cell receptor beta chains from one sample, sequenced in a study of T cells in Graves' hyperthyroidism and ophthalmopathy. TCRdb re-called the multiplex PCR reads through MiXCR, storing one row per CDR3 protein. The data show approximately 400,000 distinct CDR3 sequences, over 11% seen once. Sequenced sample: blood. Receptors were obtained from a man between 45 and 60 years old with Graves' ophthalmopathy. Each CDR3 is given with its conserved first and last residue. Fields, in order: CDR3 DNA, CDR3 protein, J gene, D gene, V gene, CDR3 length, clone size. A D gene is named only where the DNA matches it firmly. Not all rows give a size; the values are once, few, many and, for expanded clones, a class.

TGTGCCATCAAGACGGACAGGGGGCGGAGGGAAGCTTTCTTT | CAIKTDRGRREAFF | TRBJ1-1 | TRBD1 | TRBV10-3 | 14 | few
TGTGCCAGCAGTTCAACCTCGGGACAGTGGAACACTGAAGCTTTCTTT | CASSSTSGQWNTEAFF | TRBJ1-1 | TRBD1 | TRBV7-8 | 16 | many
TGTGCCAGCAGCCCTACCCCCCGAGGGCATGGGTTCGAGCAGTACTTC | CASSPTPRGHGFEQYF | TRBJ2-7 | . | TRBV11-2 | 16 | .
TGCAGTGCTAGAGATTATGCGGGGGGCGGTATCGGTAGCAATCAGCCCCAGCATTTT | CSARDYAGGGIGSNQPQHF | TRBJ1-5 | . | TRBV20-1 | 19 | .
TGCAGTGCTAGAGCGACGGGAAGTCTAGCCAAAAACATTCAGTACTTC | CSARATGSLAKNIQYF | TRBJ2-4 | . | TRBV20-1 | 16 | once
TGTGCCAGCAGCTCGACAGGGAGCTCTGGAAACACCATATATTTT | CASSSTGSSGNTIYF | TRBJ1-3 | TRBD1 | TRBV3-1 | 15 | many
TGTGCCAGCAGTGACACGGAAAACATTCAGTACTTC | CASSDTENIQYF | TRBJ2-4 | . | TRBV2 | 12 | many
TGCGCCAGCAGCCAAGGGCAGGGAAAAGATACGCAGTATTTT | CASSQGQGKDTQYF | TRBJ2-3 | . | TRBV4-1 | 14 | .
TGTGCCAGCTCATCAGGGACTACCGAGACCGATACGCAGTATTTT | CASSSGTTETDTQYF | TRBJ2-3 | TRBD2 | TRBV18 | 15 | many
TGCAGCGTAGCTGGACAGGGGGAGGACGAGCAGTACTTC | CSVAGQGEDEQYF | TRBJ2-7 | TRBD1 | TRBV29-1 | 13 | many
TGCAGTGCTAGAGACCCTAGACAGGCTGCAGATACGCAGTATTTT | CSARDPRQAADTQYF | TRBJ2-3 | . | TRBV20-1 | 15 | many
TGTGCCAGCATGCTGACAGACTACAATGAGCAGTTCTTC | CASMLTDYNEQFF | TRBJ2-1 | . | TRBV12-3/TRBV12-4 | 13 | few
TGTGCCAGCAGCTTAGGACGGCTAGCGGGAGCTTTCGGCACAGATACGCAGTATTTT | CASSLGRLAGAFGTDTQYF | TRBJ2-3 | TRBD2 | TRBV7-8 | 19 | many
TGTGCCAGCAGTACGGGACTAGCGGGAGAGGGAGATACGCAGTATTTT | CASSTGLAGEGDTQYF | TRBJ2-3 | TRBD2 | TRBV15 | 16 | .
TGTGCCACCAGTGATGGCGCAGGGCGGGCAGATACGCAGTATTTT | CATSDGAGRADTQYF | TRBJ2-3 | . | TRBV24-1 | 15 | many
TGTGCCAGCAGCCCCGCAGCCTACGAGCAGTACTTC | CASSPAAYEQYF | TRBJ2-7 | . | TRBV7-2 | 12 | many
TGTGCCAGCAGTAGCGGGAGAGACGAGACCCAGTACTTC | CASSSGRDETQYF | TRBJ2-5 | TRBD2 | TRBV11-3 | 13 | .
TGTGCCTCCCTTGGAACCGGTAATGAAAAACTGTTTTTT | CASLGTGNEKLFF | TRBJ1-4 | . | TRBV30 | 13 | many
TGTGCCAGCAGTCAACCGAGCCTAGCGGGAGTTGAGCAGTTCTTC | CASSQPSLAGVEQFF | TRBJ2-1 | TRBD2 | TRBV6-1 | 15 | .
TGTGCCAGCAGCCTCGGGGGACAGGGAAGGAACTATGGCTACACCTTC | CASSLGGQGRNYGYTF | TRBJ1-2 | TRBD1 | TRBV28 | 16 | many
TGTGCCAGCAATGCGGCCATACTCATTGGTGGCTACACCTTC | CASNAAILIGGYTF | TRBJ1-2 | . | TRBV28 | 14 | many
TGTGCCAGCAGCCAAAGAGCGGGGGCGGGCGGGGCCGGGGAGCTGTTTTTT | CASSQRAGAGGAGELFF | TRBJ2-2 | TRBD2 | TRBV3-1 | 17 | .
TGTGCCAGCAGCCTACCCAGCAGGGAAGCTTTCTTT | CASSLPSREAFF | TRBJ1-1 | . | TRBV3-1 | 12 | many
TGCGCCAGCAGCTCAGTCCCGGGACAGGGTTGGAACACTGAAGCTTTCTTT | CASSSVPGQGWNTEAFF | TRBJ1-1 | TRBD1 | TRBV5-1 | 17 | many
TGTGCCAGCAGCTTAGGACTAGCGGACTCCTACGAGCAGTACTTC | CASSLGLADSYEQYF | TRBJ2-7 | TRBD2 | TRBV5-8 | 15 | many
TGTGCCAGCAGTTCAGGAGACAGGGCTATTCAGTACTTC | CASSSGDRAIQYF | TRBJ2-4 | TRBD1 | TRBV28 | 13 | many
TGTGCCAGCAGTTTCGGATCCCACTCCTACGAGCAGTACTTC | CASSFGSHSYEQYF | TRBJ2-7 | . | TRBV25-1 | 14 | .
TGTGCCAGCAGCTTAGTGGGCAGGCCGAACACTGAAGCTTTCTTT | CASSLVGRPNTEAFF | TRBJ1-1 | . | TRBV7-9 | 15 | few
TGTGCCAGCAGTTACTCGGCTAGCGGGGGGAGCACAGATACGCAGTATTTT | CASSYSASGGSTDTQYF | TRBJ2-3 | TRBD2 | TRBV6-7 | 17 | many
TGTGCCACCAGCAGCCCGGGGGGGGACGAAGCTTTCTTT | CATSSPGGDEAFF | TRBJ1-1 | . | TRBV15 | 13 | few
TGTGCCAGCAGCTTGGCGGGAGGAGTCCACAATGAGCAGTTCTTC | CASSLAGGVHNEQFF | TRBJ2-1 | TRBD2 | TRBV5-6 | 15 | many
TGTGCCAGCATGCAGGGGGCTGTCAATGAGCAGTTCTTC | CASMQGAVNEQFF | TRBJ2-1 | TRBD1 | TRBV7-8 | 13 | many
TGTGCCAGCAGCCCCAGGCGGACAGGGATTTTCCATGAGCAGTTCTTC | CASSPRRTGIFHEQFF | TRBJ2-1 | TRBD1 | TRBV3-1 | 16 | many
TGTGCCACCAGTGAACGTGGGGTGGGACACCAAGAGACCCAGTACTTC | CATSERGVGHQETQYF | TRBJ2-5 | . | TRBV24-1 | 16 | many
TGTGCCAGCAGCTTTCTGTCAAATAATGAGCAGTTCTTC | CASSFLSNNEQFF | TRBJ2-1 | . | TRBV13 | 13 | many
TGTGCCAGCAGTTACTCGACAGGGGGTTATGAAAAACTGTTTTTT | CASSYSTGGYEKLFF | TRBJ1-4 | TRBD1 | TRBV6-5 | 15 | .
TGCAGCGTCTATGGACAGGGTGGTAATTCACCCCTCCACTTT | CSVYGQGGNSPLHF | TRBJ1-6 | TRBD1 | TRBV29-1 | 14 | many
TGTGCCAGCAGTGAATGGGACAGCCCTGCCTACGAGCAGTACTTC | CASSEWDSPAYEQYF | TRBJ2-7 | TRBD1 | TRBV2 | 15 | few
TGCAGTGCTAGAGATGCGTCTAGCGGGAGACGAAACAATGAGCAGTTCTTC | CSARDASSGRRNNEQFF | TRBJ2-1 | TRBD2 | TRBV20-1 | 17 | .